The count of the clone carrying this T cell receptor beta chain is one. This sample's time point: before preoperative PTX-NDP chemotherapy. The entry originates in a study of esophageal squamous cell carcinoma under preoperative chemotherapy. One entry per CDR3 protein, called by TCRdb with MiXCR from the PCR reads. The sample includes 10,000 to 15,000 distinct CDR3 sequences, approximately 51% of them seen just once. The sample was collected from a patient given preoperative chemotherapy. This receptor was obtained from a human donor with esophageal squamous cell carcinoma. The donor label of this sample is uncertain.

CDR3 DNA sequence: TGTGCCAGCAGCTTAGTCGGGGCTAGCGGGAGAGGGAATGAGCAGTTCTTC. Its translation is CASSLVGASGRGNEQFF. The gene calls are TRBV7-2 and TRBJ2-1; 10 bases fit TRBD2. The CDR3 has 17 residues. Losses at the gene ends were 1 base for V and 7 bases for J; bases not matched to a gene: 10. Germline-derived CDR1 and CDR2 are SGHTA and FQGNSA.